These 29 T cell receptor beta chains came from one sample sequenced in a study of blood T cell repertoires in COVID-19. Libraries were prepared by immunoSEQ multiplex PCR; TCRdb keeps only in-frame clonotypes and omits some of them. The profile covers about 370,000 clones, with roughly 90% appearing a single time and approximately 3% taken by the ten largest. Source material: peripheral blood. Source of these receptors: a woman under 40 with COVID-19, enrolled during active disease.

The V and J genes are TRBV3-1 (or the pseudogene TRBV3-2) and TRBJ2-5, with D unresolved. V was shortened by 5 bases and J by 1 base, with 14 bases between the two germline ends. CDR3 length: 15 residues. The germline V gene has CDR1 LGHDT and CDR2 YNNKEL (reference sequence). CDR3 protein: CASSSTSRSQETQYF. As DNA, the CDR3 is TGTGCCAGCAGCTCTACCTCCCGGTCCCAAGAGACCCAGTACTTC.

The rearrangement joins TRBV12-3 or TRBV12-4 to TRBJ1-5; D unclear. Deletions cut 3 bases from V and 1 base from J, with 4 bases between. The CDR3 is 13 amino acids. The CDR3 sequence is CASSFISNQPQHF. The DNA for the CDR3 is TGTGCCAGCAGTTTTATCAGCAATCAGCCCCAGCATTTT.

This sequence joins TRBV27 and TRBJ1-2; 7 bases agree with TRBD1. This CDR3 has 15 amino acids. V lost 5 bases, J lost 2 bases, and 8 bases stayed unmatched. Germline V gene data show CDR1 as MNHEY and CDR2 as SMNVEV (reference sequence). DNA for the CDR3: TGTGCCAGCAGTCCGTGGACAGGTAACAACTATGGCTACACCTTC. Protein: CASSPWTGNNYGYTF.

The rearrangement links TRBV7-2 to TRBJ1-5; weak D call: TRBD1 (6 bases). The CDR3 is 15 residues long. Germline assignment: CDR1 SGHTA and CDR2 FQGNSA. Trimming removed 2 bases from V and 12 bases from J, with 20 bases in between. The CDR3 here is CASSLMVGTTHGQHF. CDR3 nucleotides: TGTGCCAGCAGCTTAATGGTAGGGACAACCCATGGCCAGCATTTT.

This chain uses TRBV25-1 with TRBJ1-1; maybe TRBD1 (5 bases). V shed 6 bases and J shed 1 base, with 15 bases lying between them. CDR3 length: 15 amino acids. Germline CDR1 is MGHDK and CDR2 is SYGVNS. CDR3 DNA: TGTGCCAGCAGGCCTTACGGGGGGGGGAACACTGAAGCTTTCTTT. This sequence encodes CASRPYGGGNTEAFF. The variable domain in full, completed from reference TRBV25-1 and TRBJ1-1, reads EADIYQTPRYLVIGTGKKITLECSQTMGHDKMYWYQQDPGMELHLIHYSYGVNSTEKGDLSSESTVSRIRTEHFPLTLESARPSHTSQYLCASRPYGGGNTEAFFGQGTRLTVV.

This chain joins TRBV19 and TRBJ1-4, with TRBD1 identical over 8 bases. This CDR3 contains 13 residues. The J segment lost 7 bases and the V segment lost 6 bases, leaving 4 bases of the junction unmatched. Germline CDR1 and CDR2: LNHDA and SQIVND (reference sequence). CDR3 DNA sequence: TGTGCCAGTAGCCCCAGGGGGCGTGAAAAACTGTTTTTT. Amino acid sequence: CASSPRGREKLFF.

This clone was detected only a few times. The chain has TRBV30 and TRBJ1-6, with 9 bases aligning to TRBD1. Trimming cost V 5 bases and J 10 bases; bases outside gene matches: 6. CDR1 and CDR2 (germline): GTSNPN, SVGIG (reference sequence). The CDR3 extends over 13 amino acids. The CDR3 DNA reads TGTGCCTGGGAGACAGGGGGAATATCACCCCTCCACTTT. Encoded protein: CAWETGGISPLHF. Based on the CDR3 plus reference TRBV30 and TRBJ1-6, the full variable domain is SQTIHQWPATLVQPVGSPLSLECTVEGTSNPNLYWYRQAAGRGLQLLFYSVGIGQISSEVPQNLSASRPQDRQFILSSKKLLLSDSGFYLCAWETGGISPLHFGNGTRLTVT.

The V call is TRBV5-5, the J call TRBJ2-1; perhaps TRBD1 as D (6 bases). Germline-derived CDR1 and CDR2 are SGHKS and YYEKEE (reference sequence). Trimming left V 0 bases short and J 1 base short, with 8 bases between. The CDR3 sequence is 15 residues long. As DNA, the CDR3 is TGTGCCAGCAGCTTGGGGCAGGGGTCCTACAATGAGCAGTTCTTC. It codes for CASSLGQGSYNEQFF.

This clone occurred once. The chain is built from TRBV11-3 and TRBJ2-1; 8 nucleotides align to TRBD2. The germline gives CDR1 SGHNT, CDR2 YENEEA. This CDR3 has 18 residues. The V and J ends lost 1 base and 7 bases, in that order; junction bases with no gene match: 15. The CDR3 sequence: CASSLGLASGPQWNEQFF. As DNA, the CDR3 is TGTGCCAGCAGCTTAGGGTTGGCTAGCGGGCCACAATGGAATGAGCAGTTCTTC.

The V call is TRBV10-2, the J call TRBJ1-2; D possibly corresponds to TRBD1 (6 bases). The germline V gene encodes CDR1 WSHSY and CDR2 SAAADI. The CDR3 length is 14 residues. Trimming stripped 2 bases from V and 11 bases from J, with 18 bases between. The CDR3 bases are TGCGCCAGCAGTGAGCCGGGACACGGGAATACATACACCTTC. This codes for CASSEPGHGNTYTF.

The chain has TRBV6-1 and TRBJ1-5; 7 positions match TRBD1. Germline CDR1 and CDR2: MNHNS and SASEGT. The CDR3 contains 14 residues. The V segment lost 3 bases and the J segment 7 bases; nucleotides outside the gene matches: 6. Here the CDR3 reads CASSERQGDQPQHF. The CDR3, as DNA: TGTGCCAGCAGTGAGCGACAGGGTGACCAGCCCCAGCATTTT.

The V and J genes are TRBV2 and TRBJ2-1, with 11 bases aligning to TRBD1. Trimming cost V 6 bases and J 7 bases; bases outside gene matches: 8. The CDR3 contains 15 residues. CDR1 is SNHLY, CDR2 FYNNEI, per germline. CDR3 DNA sequence: TGTGCCAGCAGCGATGGACAGGGGGCGCGGAATGAGCAGTTCTTC. This gives the protein CASSDGQGARNEQFF.

The chain employs TRBV7-2 and TRBJ2-1, with D perhaps matching TRBD1 (5 bases). Germline V gene sequence: CDR1 SGHTA, CDR2 FQGNSA. The CDR3 has 15 residues. Trimming left V 1 base short and J 2 bases short, with 9 bases between. CDR3 DNA sequence: TGTGCCAGCAGCTTAGAGGGCAGGGCCTACAATGAGCAGTTCTTC. This encodes CASSLEGRAYNEQFF.

The chain is built from TRBV5-1 and TRBJ2-2, with 11 bases identical to TRBD1. J gave up 4 bases and V 4 bases, and 6 bases lay outside the gene matches. The CDR3 contains 16 residues. Germline loops: CDR1 SGHRS, CDR2 YFSETQ. The CDR3 nucleotides are TGCGCCAGCAGCAAGGACAGGGGGCGCGGCACCGGGGAGCTGTTTTTT. It yields the protein CASSKDRGRGTGELFF.

The chain recombines TRBV6-5 with TRBJ2-5, with 8 bases matching TRBD1. Germline CDR1 MNHEY, CDR2 SVGAGI. CDR3 size: 13 residues. V lost 7 bases to trimming and J lost 4 bases; unmatched junction nucleotides: 5. CDR3 in amino acids: CASKAGGGETQYF. The CDR3 nucleotides are TGTGCCAGCAAGGCAGGGGGCGGAGAGACCCAGTACTTC.

The chain combines TRBV12-5 with TRBJ2-2, with 7 bases lining up with TRBD2. The V gene's germline CDR1 is LGHNT and CDR2 FRNRAP. Germline trimming cut 9 bases from V and 1 base from J; bases unmatched to any gene: 8. The CDR3 spans 15 residues. CDR3 sequence reads: CASLSGRENTGELFF. The DNA for the CDR3 is TGTGCTAGCCTATCGGGGAGGGAGAACACCGGGGAGCTGTTTTTT.

The V gene is TRBV5-1, the J gene TRBJ1-2; 7 nucleotides match TRBD1. The CDR3 extends over 14 amino acids. The trim removed 4 bases at V and 6 bases at J, leaving 9 bases unmatched. The germline V gene has CDR1 SGHRS and CDR2 YFSETQ. Here the CDR3 DNA reads TGCGCCAGCAGCATAGGATCAACAGGGGATGGCTACACCTTC. Protein product: CASSIGSTGDGYTF.

This rearrangement joins TRBV19 to TRBJ2-1, with 7 bases lining up with TRBD2. With 3 bases clipped from V and 6 bases from J, the junction kept 5 bases outside the gene matches. The V gene's germline CDR1 is LNHDA and CDR2 SQIVND (reference sequence). The CDR3 totals 14 residues. The chain's CDR3 is CASSMFREANEQFF. CDR3 in DNA: TGTGCCAGTAGTATGTTTCGGGAGGCCAATGAGCAGTTCTTC.

V and J are TRBV7-9 and TRBJ1-2; D possibly corresponds to TRBD1 (6 bases). Germline V gene lookup returns CDR1 SEHNR and CDR2 FQNEAQ (reference sequence). The CDR3 has 15 amino acids. Trimming pared 8 bases from V and 0 bases from J, leaving 16 bases between. The CDR3 is CASRYRDQANYGYTF. The CDR3 region has the DNA TGTGCCAGCCGTTACAGGGATCAGGCTAACTATGGCTACACCTTC. Full variable domain (rest looked up from reference TRBV7-9 and TRBJ1-2): DTGVSQNPRHKITKRGQNVTFRCDPISEHNRLYWYRQTLGQGPEFLTYFQNEAQLEKSRLLSDRFSAERPKGSFSTLEIQRTEQGDSAMYLCASRYRDQANYGYTFGSGTRLTVV.

This chain connects TRBV9 to TRBJ1-1; D unresolved. There are 14 residues in the CDR3. Trimming took 1 base from V and 1 from J, leaving 8 bases between them. Germline CDR1 reads SGDLS; CDR2 reads YYNGEE. CDR3 nucleotides: TGTGCCAGCAGCGTATGGGCACAGAACACTGAAGCTTTCTTT. Protein product: CASSVWAQNTEAFF.

This clone was seen a few times. The chain joins TRBV7-8 to TRBJ2-1; 10 nucleotides line up with TRBD2. The CDR3 is made up of 16 amino acids. With V trimmed by 4 bases and J by 8 bases, 11 bases remained unmatched. Germline lookup yields CDR1 SGHVS and CDR2 FQNEAQ. The CDR3 DNA follows: TGTGCCAGCAGCTACCACCTTGAAGCGGGGGGGTATGAGCAGTTCTTC. Encoded protein: CASSYHLEAGGYEQFF.

This clone was recorded only once. The genes are TRBV7-6 and TRBJ2-4; D might be TRBD1 (5 bases). V lost 8 bases, J lost 1 base, and 9 bases lay in between. The germline V gene encodes CDR1 SGHVS and CDR2 FNYEAQ. The CDR3 extends over 13 amino acids. CDR3 sequence: CASSGSAKNIQYF. The CDR3 DNA follows: TGTGCCAGCTCAGGGTCCGCCAAAAACATTCAGTACTTC. Using reference TRBV7-6 and TRBJ2-4 for the parts outside the CDR3, the full variable domain is GAGVSQSPRYKVTKRGQDVALRCDPISGHVSLYWYRQALGQGPEFLTYFNYEAQQDKSGLPNDRFSAERPEGSISTLTIQRTEQRDSAMYRCASSGSAKNIQYFGAGTRLSVL.

The V call is TRBV28, the J call TRBJ2-5; the D is unclear. Germline V gene data show CDR1 as MDHEN and CDR2 as SYDVKM. V lost 5 bases to trimming and J lost 0 bases, with 10 bases between them. The CDR3 covers 14 residues. CDR3 in DNA: TGTGCCAGCAGTACCACAAAGTACCAAGAGACCCAGTACTTC. Amino acid sequence: CASSTTKYQETQYF.

The chain uses TRBV27 and TRBJ2-1, with D possibly being TRBD1 (6 bases). Germline values: CDR1 MNHEY, CDR2 SMNVEV (reference sequence). This CDR3 contains 15 residues. The ends were cut back, 8 bases at V and 2 bases at J, with 16 bases in the middle. CDR3 region: CASRSGAGAYNEQFF. Here the CDR3 DNA reads TGTGCCAGCCGCAGCGGCGCAGGGGCCTACAATGAGCAGTTCTTC.

This chain joins TRBV9 and TRBJ1-5, with D possibly matching TRBD1 (6 bases). The CDR3 contains 15 residues. Germline CDR1 is SGDLS and CDR2 is YYNGEE. Trimming took 3 bases from V and 5 from J, leaving 15 bases between them. CDR3 loop: CASSENGQKYQPQHF. The CDR3 bases are TGTGCCAGCAGCGAAAATGGACAGAAGTATCAGCCCCAGCATTTT.

In DNA, the CDR3 is TGTGCCAGCAGCTTAAAGGGACAGGGGACTGAAGCTTTCTTT. Protein product: CASSLKGQGTEAFF. The chain combines TRBV7-8 with TRBJ1-1; 10 bases are shared with TRBD1. CDR1 and CDR2 from the germline V gene are SGHVS and FQNEAQ. Losses at the gene ends were 2 bases for V and 5 bases for J; bases not matched to a gene: 2. This CDR3 contains 14 residues.

This chain uses TRBV12-3 or TRBV12-4 with TRBJ2-7; no clear D. The CDR3 totals 13 residues. V was trimmed by 3 bases and J by 3 bases, leaving 9 bases between them. CDR3 residues: CASSFSLVYEQYF. CDR3 DNA: TGTGCCAGCAGTTTTTCACTGGTCTACGAGCAGTACTTC.

The rearrangement links TRBV27 to TRBJ1-1; D is uncertain. CDR1 is MNHEY, CDR2 SMNVEV, per germline (reference sequence). Trimming removed 8 bases at V and 0 bases at J, with 10 bases between. The CDR3 contains 13 residues. The CDR3: CASRQNMNTEAFF. CDR3 DNA: TGTGCCAGCCGTCAGAATATGAACACTGAAGCTTTCTTT.

The V and J genes are TRBV12-5 and TRBJ1-5; no definite D call. The germline V gene has CDR1 LGHNT and CDR2 FRNRAP. The CDR3 has 15 amino acids. Trimming left V 0 bases short and J 5 bases short, with 11 bases between. The CDR3 DNA reads TGTGCTAGTGGTTTGGTAATCTTCGGGGATCAGCCCCAGCATTTT. This codes for CASGLVIFGDQPQHF.